Below, 26 T cell receptor beta chains from the same sample are listed, as sequenced in a study of cytomegalovirus exposure and HLA in healthy donors. The PCR used 60 Vbeta and 13 Jbeta primers. Sequenced by immunoSEQ multiplex PCR; TCRdb stores in-frame clones only, minus some. Altogether 95,000 to 150,000 clones are present, approximately 72% being singletons, with the ten largest covering approximately 1.4%. The sample comprised PBMCs. Receptors originate from a man aged 18 to 29 in good health and CMV-seronegative.

This clone was detected once. The rearrangement links TRBV7-6 to TRBJ2-5; D remains unclear. Germline-derived CDR1 and CDR2 are SGHVS and FNYEAQ. The CDR3 loop spans 12 amino acids. Deletions cut 1 base from V and 5 bases from J, with 5 bases between. The CDR3 DNA reads as TGTGCCAGCAGCTTAGGGGCGGAGACCCAGTACTTC. The encoded protein is CASSLGAETQYF.

This rearrangement joins TRBV7-9 to TRBJ2-5; 12 bases align to TRBD2. This CDR3 has 15 amino acids. Per the germline V gene, CDR1 is SEHNR and CDR2 is FQNEAQ (reference sequence). V lost 3 bases and J lost 2; bases outside the gene matches: 1. CDR3 region: CASSFGLAGQETQYF. CDR3 DNA sequence: TGTGCCAGCAGCTTTGGACTAGCGGGACAAGAGACCCAGTACTTC.

V gene TRBV29-1 combines with J gene TRBJ1-5, with unresolved D. CDR3 length: 13 residues. Germline-derived CDR1 and CDR2 are SQVTM and ANQGSEA. V lost 1 base to trimming and J lost 6 bases, with 10 bases between them. CDR3 region: CSVEASPGQPQHF. For the CDR3, the DNA is TGCAGCGTTGAAGCTTCCCCGGGTCAGCCCCAGCATTTT.

The sample holds a few counts of this clone. The J gene is TRBJ2-1, the V gene TRBV2; 10 bases match TRBD2. The CDR3 totals 14 residues. J was trimmed by 8 bases and V by 8 bases; bases with no gene match: 9. CDR1 SNHLY and CDR2 FYNNEI come from the germline V gene. The DNA of the CDR3 is TGTGCCAGCGATAGGACTAGCGGTGTGGATGAGCAGTTCTTC. It specifies CASDRTSGVDEQFF.

The genes are TRBV6-5 and TRBJ1-5; the D is unclear. The germline V gene encodes CDR1 MNHEY and CDR2 SVGAGI. V was shortened by 5 bases and J by 0 bases, with 11 bases between the two germline ends. CDR3 length equals 15 residues. In nucleotides, the CDR3 is TGTGCCAGCAGTGCCTCTGGCAGTAGCAATCAGCCCCAGCATTTT. Protein sequence: CASSASGSSNQPQHF.

The rearrangement links TRBV6-5 to TRBJ2-7, with D possibly matching TRBD2 (5 bases). With 8 bases removed from V and 0 bases from J, the gap between germline ends came to 11 bases. CDR3 length: 13 amino acids. Per the germline V gene, CDR1 is MNHEY and CDR2 is SVGAGI. DNA of the CDR3: TGTGCCAGCGGGAGAACCAGCTCCTACGAGCAGTACTTC. Its translation: CASGRTSSYEQYF.

This clone was seen only a few times. This chain joins TRBV20-1 and TRBJ2-5, with D perhaps TRBD2 (5 bases). Per the germline V gene, CDR1 is DFQATT and CDR2 is SNEGSKA (reference sequence). The ends were cut back, 3 bases at V and 7 bases at J, with 6 bases in the middle. The CDR3 extends over 10 amino acids. CDR3 DNA sequence: TGCAGTGCTAGCCGGGGGACCCAGTACTTC. This gives the protein CSASRGTQYF.

The chain joins TRBV7-2 to TRBJ2-7; a weak D match, TRBD1 (5 bases). CDR3 length: 15 residues. Germline lookup yields CDR1 SGHTA and CDR2 FQGNSA. V lost 3 bases to trimming and J lost 2 bases, with 14 bases between them. CDR3 sequence (DNA): TGTGCCAGCAGCTTCCCAGGGTGGCCCACCTACGAGCAGTACTTC. It yields the protein CASSFPGWPTYEQYF.

This clone has just a few counts. The chain carries TRBV7-8 and TRBJ2-1; possible D gene TRBD2, 6 bases. The CDR3 spans 17 residues. The V end was cut by 1 base, the J end by 2 bases, with 15 bases between. Germline V gives CDR1 SGHVS, CDR2 FQNEAQ. This chain's CDR3 is CASSLGPGGAAYNEQFF. The CDR3 region has the DNA TGTGCCAGCAGCTTAGGTCCGGGCGGGGCAGCCTACAATGAGCAGTTCTTC.

As regards this clone: The junction shows a germline mismatch at one end, possibly a read error. This chain uses TRBV16 with TRBJ1-1; no clear D gene. The germline CDR1 and CDR2 sequences are KGHSY and FQNENV. The CDR3 consists of 11 residues. CDR3 residues: CASSQSIVGLF. Written as DNA, the CDR3 is TGTGCCAGCAGCCAATCGATCGTGGGCCTGTTT.

The chain couples TRBV5-1 to TRBJ2-5; TRBD2 matches 13 bases. The CDR3 extends over 16 amino acids. Germline V CDR1 and CDR2: SGHRS, YFSETQ. The ends lost 0 bases at V and 3 bases at J; junction bases unmatched: 2. CDR3 nucleotides: TGCGCCAGCAGCTTGGGCGGACTAGCGGGGGAAGAGACCCAGTACTTC. It encodes CASSLGGLAGEETQYF.

This chain links TRBV5-8 with TRBJ1-5; the D gene is possibly TRBD1 (5 bases). Germline V lookup: CDR1 SGHTS, CDR2 YDEGEE. This CDR3 region has 15 residues. The V gene lost 2 bases and the J gene lost 2 bases, with 11 bases spanning the gap. CDR3 coding DNA: TGTGCCAGCAGCTTAGGACAAAGGGGCAATCAGCCCCAGCATTTT. Translated, it gives CASSLGQRGNQPQHF.

V gene TRBV5-6 combines with J gene TRBJ2-1, with 12 bases fitting TRBD2. J was trimmed by 10 bases and V by 4 bases; bases with no gene match: 9. The CDR3 loop spans 15 amino acids. Per the germline V gene, CDR1 is SGHDT and CDR2 is YYEEEE. CDR3 DNA: TGTGCCAGCAGCCCGACTAGCGGGAGACCATCCGAGCAGTTCTTC. Its translation: CASSPTSGRPSEQFF. Full variable domain (missing parts from reference TRBV5-6 and TRBJ2-1): DAGVTQSPTHLIKTRGQQVTLRCSPKSGHDTVSWYQQALGQGPQFIFQYYEEEERQRGNFPDRFSGHQFPNYSSELNVNALLLGDSALYLCASSPTSGRPSEQFFGPGTRLTVL.

The V call is TRBV7-8, the J call TRBJ1-2, with TRBD1 matching 7 bases. The germline V gene has CDR1 SGHVS and CDR2 FQNEAQ. V was pared by 5 bases and J by 1 base, with 16 bases of the junction left unmatched. The CDR3 has 18 amino acids. The DNA for the CDR3 is TGTGCCAGCAGCACCACAAGTCCGGGGACAGCCTTTAACTATGGCTACACCTTC. Encoded protein: CASSTTSPGTAFNYGYTF. Variable domain in full (rest from reference TRBV7-8 and TRBJ1-2): GAGVSQSPRYKVAKRGQDVALRCDPISGHVSLFWYQQALGQGPEFLTYFQNEAQLDKSGLPSDRFFAERPEGSVSTLKIQRTQQEDSAVYLCASSTTSPGTAFNYGYTFGSGTRLTVV.

This clone came up a few times. This sequence joins TRBV6-1 and TRBJ1-1; 7 nucleotides agree with TRBD1. Germline V CDR1 and CDR2: MNHNS, SASEGT. Unmatched junction bases numbered 11, after V lost 5 bases and J lost 5 bases. The CDR3 is made up of 15 amino acids. This chain's CDR3 is CASSLTMGQSTEAFF. The CDR3 coding sequence is TGTGCCAGCAGTCTCACTATGGGACAGTCAACTGAAGCTTTCTTT.

This chain links TRBV28 with TRBJ2-5, with D perhaps matching TRBD1 (5 bases). V was shortened by 5 bases and J by 2 bases, with 15 bases between the two germline ends. The germline V gene has CDR1 MDHEN and CDR2 SYDVKM. The CDR3 covers 15 residues. The CDR3 DNA is TGTGCCAGCAGTCCTTACCGACAGAATCAAGAGACCCAGTACTTC. Amino acid sequence: CASSPYRQNQETQYF.

CDR3 in amino acids: CASSFITSTDTQYF. CDR3 sequence (DNA): TGTGCCAGCAGCTTTATAACTAGCACAGATACGCAGTATTTT. This chain uses TRBV7-9 with TRBJ2-3; D uncertain. This CDR3 comprises 14 residues. CDR1 and CDR2 from the germline V gene are SEHNR and FQNEAQ (reference sequence). V shed 3 bases and J shed 0 bases, with 7 bases lying between them.

This clone came up once. This chain joins TRBV19 and TRBJ1-4, with D tentatively TRBD1 (5 bases). CDR1 and CDR2 from the germline V gene are LNHDA and SQIVND (reference sequence). This CDR3 comprises 15 residues. With 3 bases removed from V and 5 bases from J, the gap between germline ends came to 13 bases. The CDR3, as DNA: TGTGCCAGTAGTATCCAGGGTGGCAGAAATGAAAAACTGTTTTTT. Translating gives CASSIQGGRNEKLFF.

This chain joins TRBV7-9 and TRBJ2-7; D perhaps matches TRBD1 (5 bases). Trimming removed 4 bases from V and 4 bases from J, with 8 bases in between. Germline V gene sequence: CDR1 SEHNR, CDR2 FQNEAQ (reference sequence). There are 12 residues in the CDR3. The CDR3 reads CASSWQGYEQYF. CDR3 nucleotides: TGTGCCAGCAGCTGGCAGGGTTACGAGCAGTACTTC.

This chain connects TRBV11-2 to TRBJ1-4; weak D call: TRBD1 (5 bases). Germline lookup yields CDR1 SGHAT and CDR2 FQNNGV. V lost 1 base and J 8 bases, leaving 11 bases between the germline ends. The CDR3 loop spans 14 amino acids. The CDR3 bases are TGTGCCAGCAGCTTAGCTAACAGGCAGGAAAAACTGTTTTTT. Encoded protein: CASSLANRQEKLFF.

This chain links TRBV5-8 with TRBJ1-2; 8 bases align to TRBD1. The V segment lost 4 bases and the J segment 1 base; nucleotides outside the gene matches: 6. Germline CDR1 reads SGHTS; CDR2 reads YDEGEE. This CDR3 region has 15 residues. CDR3 sequence: CASSRGGQVNYGYTF. The DNA of the CDR3 is TGTGCCAGCAGCAGAGGGGGACAGGTTAACTATGGCTACACCTTC.

The CDR3 DNA reads as TGTGCCTGGAGCTCGGGGGGCGGGCAGCCCCAGCATTTT. Translation gives CAWSSGGGQPQHF. The genes are TRBV30 and TRBJ1-5; tentative D call: TRBD1 (6 bases). From germline, CDR1 is GTSNPN and CDR2 SVGIG (reference sequence). This CDR3 has 13 amino acids. V was shortened by 3 bases and J by 7 bases, with 13 bases between the two germline ends.

V is TRBV28 and J is TRBJ1-4; D not resolved. The germline CDR1 and CDR2 sequences are MDHEN and SYDVKM. The CDR3 consists of 15 residues. V was clipped by 4 bases and J by 8 bases, with 17 bases between them. The DNA for the CDR3 is TGTGCCAGCAGTTCGAGACGAGATCCGGGGGAAAAACTGTTTTTT. Protein: CASSSRRDPGEKLFF.

The chain joins TRBV4-2 to TRBJ2-5; 7 bases fit TRBD2. The J call may be mistaken, given a closer DNA end match to TRBJ2-7. The CDR3 runs 14 residues. The V gene's germline CDR1 is LGHNA and CDR2 YNFKEQ. CDR3 DNA sequence: TGTGCCAGCAGCCAAACGGGAGGCCACTACGAGCAGTACTTC. Translated: CASSQTGGHYEQYF.

About this clone itself: Additional DNA sequences in this sample encode the identical CDR3. The chain joins TRBV27 to TRBJ1-2; no reliable D call. Looked up from germline, CDR1 is MNHEY and CDR2 is SMNVEV (reference sequence). The CDR3 consists of 14 residues. Trimming shortened V by 2 bases and J by 4 bases, and 11 bases separated the two germline ends. CDR3 sequence reads: CASSLGRYSYGYTF. Written as DNA, the CDR3 is TGTGCCAGCAGTTTAGGCCGTTACAGCTATGGCTACACCTTC.

This clone was seen once. The gene calls are TRBV6-5 and TRBJ1-2, with 10 positions matching TRBD1. The junction had 10 bases not matched to a gene; V was cut back by 5 bases and J by 13 bases. The CDR3 totals 13 residues. Germline V gene lookup returns CDR1 MNHEY and CDR2 SVGAGI. The CDR3 bases are TGTGCCAGCAGTCAGAACCGACAGGGGGCGCGCACCTTC. It translates to CASSQNRQGARTF.